This T cell receptor beta chain is from a study of regulatory T cells in long-lasting Graves disease. CDR3 length equals 10 residues. Trimming removed 3 bases at V and 3 bases at J, with 3 bases between. The germline V gene encodes CDR1 DFQATT and CDR2 SNEGSKA (reference sequence). This clonotype came up many times. Described time point: persistent/refractory GD, antithyroid drugs over 5 years with positive TRAb. The TCR library was prepared using RNA isolated from PBMCs. TCR beta libraries were built with iRepertoire HTBI primers and Arm-PCR of CDR3 regions. TCRdb called the multiplex PCR reads again in MiXCR, with one record for every CDR3 protein. This table holds more than 350,000 distinct CDR3 sequences, roughly 21% found once.

This chain uses TRBV20-1 with TRBJ2-7; D is unclear. The starting material was peripheral blood mononuclear cells (PBMCs), obtained when the disease was refractory, from a patient treated with antithyroid drugs. The clonotype originates from a female donor with Graves disease. CDR3 sequence reads: CSARGYEQYF. CDR3 coding DNA: TGCAGTGCTAGGGGCTACGAGCAGTACTTC.